The source of this T cell receptor beta chain is a study of cytomegalovirus exposure and HLA in healthy donors. This clone has a count of ten or more. No antigen is known for it. Study outcomes and limitations: Rarity characterized most TCR sequences, yet some public TCRs appeared in many donors. According to a later analysis, donors in an Asian-associated ancestry cluster reportedly had fewer N-insertions than the roughly 660-donor mean. TCR association rates varied by HLA locus in a later analysis, with DRB1 highest and HLA-C lowest.

J lost 4 bases, V lost 6 bases, and 8 bases had no gene match. This CDR3 spans 15 amino acids. CDR1 is MNHEY and CDR2 is SVGAGI in the germline V gene. This PCR relied on a set of 60 Vbeta primers and 13 Jbeta primers. The assay was immunoSEQ multiplex PCR, and TCRdb's table has in-frame clones only and misses some. The repertoire consists of more than 150,000 clones, with roughly 82% occurring once and the leading ten covering 1% to 1.5%. This chain joins TRBV6-5 and TRBJ2-2; 7 nucleotides agree with TRBD1. The receptor's source is a girl between 2 and 10 years old in good health and CMV-seropositive. The sample comprised PBMCs. The CDR3: CASRRQGSSTGELFF. The DNA of the CDR3 is TGTGCCAGCAGAAGACAGGGTAGTAGCACCGGGGAGCTGTTTTTT.